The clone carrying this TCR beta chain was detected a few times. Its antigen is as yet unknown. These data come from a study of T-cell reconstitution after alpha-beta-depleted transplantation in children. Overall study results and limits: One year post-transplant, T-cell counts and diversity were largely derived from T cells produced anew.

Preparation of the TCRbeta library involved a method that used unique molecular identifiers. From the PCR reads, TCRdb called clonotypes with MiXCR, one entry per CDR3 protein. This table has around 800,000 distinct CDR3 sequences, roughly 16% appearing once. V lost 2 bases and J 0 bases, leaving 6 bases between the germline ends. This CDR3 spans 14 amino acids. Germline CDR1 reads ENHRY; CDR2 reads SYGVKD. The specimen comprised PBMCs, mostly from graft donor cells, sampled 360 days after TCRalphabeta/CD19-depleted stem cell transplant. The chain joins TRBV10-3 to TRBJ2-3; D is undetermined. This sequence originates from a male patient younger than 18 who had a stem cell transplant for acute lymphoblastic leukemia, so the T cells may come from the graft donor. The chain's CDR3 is CAISERSSTDTQYF. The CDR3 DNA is TGTGCCATCAGTGAGCGGTCTAGCACAGATACGCAGTATTTT.